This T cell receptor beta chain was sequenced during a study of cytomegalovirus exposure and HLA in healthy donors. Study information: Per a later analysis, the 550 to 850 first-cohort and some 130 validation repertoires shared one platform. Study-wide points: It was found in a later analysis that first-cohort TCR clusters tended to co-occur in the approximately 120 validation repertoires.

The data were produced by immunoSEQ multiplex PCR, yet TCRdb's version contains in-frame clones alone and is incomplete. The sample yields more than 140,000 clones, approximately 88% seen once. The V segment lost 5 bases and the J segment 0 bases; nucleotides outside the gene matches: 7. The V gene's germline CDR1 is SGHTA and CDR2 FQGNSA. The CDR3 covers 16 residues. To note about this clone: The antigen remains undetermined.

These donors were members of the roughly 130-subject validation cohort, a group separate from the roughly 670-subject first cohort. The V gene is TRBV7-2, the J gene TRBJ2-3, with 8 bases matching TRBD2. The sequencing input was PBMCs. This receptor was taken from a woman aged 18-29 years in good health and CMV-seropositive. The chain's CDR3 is CASSPQAGASTDTQYF. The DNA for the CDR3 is TGTGCCAGCAGCCCCCAAGCGGGAGCTAGCACAGATACGCAGTATTTT.